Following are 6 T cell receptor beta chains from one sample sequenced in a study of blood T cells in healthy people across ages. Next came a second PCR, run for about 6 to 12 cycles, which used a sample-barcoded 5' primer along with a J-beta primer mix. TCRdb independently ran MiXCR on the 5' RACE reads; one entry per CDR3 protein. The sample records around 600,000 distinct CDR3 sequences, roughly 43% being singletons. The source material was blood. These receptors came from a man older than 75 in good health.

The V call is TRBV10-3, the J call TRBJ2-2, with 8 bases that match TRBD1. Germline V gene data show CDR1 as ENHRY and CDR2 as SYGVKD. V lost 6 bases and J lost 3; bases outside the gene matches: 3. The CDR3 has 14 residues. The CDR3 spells CAISSDRDTGELFF. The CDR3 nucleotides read TGTGCCATCAGCTCGGACAGGGACACCGGGGAGCTGTTTTTT.

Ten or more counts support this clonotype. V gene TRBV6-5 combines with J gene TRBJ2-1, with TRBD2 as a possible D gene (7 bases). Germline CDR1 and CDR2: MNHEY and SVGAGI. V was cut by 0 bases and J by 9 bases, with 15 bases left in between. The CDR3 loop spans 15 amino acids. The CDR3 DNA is TGTGCCAGCAGTTACTCGATGGGGGGGCTGACTGAGCAGTTCTTC. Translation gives CASSYSMGGLTEQFF.

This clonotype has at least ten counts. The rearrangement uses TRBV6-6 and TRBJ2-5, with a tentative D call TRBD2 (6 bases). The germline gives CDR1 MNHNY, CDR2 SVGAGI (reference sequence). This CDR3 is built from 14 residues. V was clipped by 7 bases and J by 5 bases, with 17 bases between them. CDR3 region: CASTLQLARETQYF. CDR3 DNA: TGTGCCAGCACCCTCCAACTAGCTCGGGAGACCCAGTACTTC.

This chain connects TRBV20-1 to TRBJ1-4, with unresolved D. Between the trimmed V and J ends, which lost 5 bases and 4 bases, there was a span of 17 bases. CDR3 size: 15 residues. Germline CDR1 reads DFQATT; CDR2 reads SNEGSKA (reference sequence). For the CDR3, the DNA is TGCAGTGCTGCCCCAAAGGGCTTACGTAATGAAAAACTGTTTTTT. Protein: CSAAPKGLRNEKLFF.

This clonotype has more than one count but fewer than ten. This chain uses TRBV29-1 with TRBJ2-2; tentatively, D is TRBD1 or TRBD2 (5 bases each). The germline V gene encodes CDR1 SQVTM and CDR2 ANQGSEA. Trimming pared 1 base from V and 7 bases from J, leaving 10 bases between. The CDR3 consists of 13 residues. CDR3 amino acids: CSVEGSGGGELFF. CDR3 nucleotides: TGCAGCGTTGAAGGGTCTGGGGGCGGGGAGCTGTTTTTT.

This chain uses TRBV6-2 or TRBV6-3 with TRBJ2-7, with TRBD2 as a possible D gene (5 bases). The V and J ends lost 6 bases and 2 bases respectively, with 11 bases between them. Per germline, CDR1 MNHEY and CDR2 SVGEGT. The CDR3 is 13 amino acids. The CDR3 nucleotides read TGTGCCAGCAGGGTGGTGGGAGCCTACGAGCAGTACTTC. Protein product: CASRVVGAYEQYF.